The text below deals with one TCR beta chain. What it binds is not known. The data were obtained in a study of CD8+CD57+ T cells in acquired aplastic anemia. Those patients picked for sequencing had displayed CD8+CD57+ cell expansion on flow cytometry. All patients had severe acquired aplastic anemia. Among the patients, none had received any therapy at the time of blood sampling. Genomic DNA served as template for TCR beta VDJ and CDR3 profiling. One entry per CDR3 protein results from TCRdb running MiXCR on the reads. The sample comprises about 180,000 distinct CDR3 sequences, less than 65% of which are singletons, and under 45% rests with the top ten. Findings of the study overall: CD8+ Simpson's diversity did not differ significantly between patients and controls. Found in both controls and patients were approximately 29 CD8+ CDR3 sequences.

The CDR3 is 15 residues long. Trimming pared 2 bases from V and 12 bases from J, leaving 20 bases between. Germline CDR1 and CDR2: MRHNA and SNTAGT. This receptor was taken from a human donor with aplastic anemia. Sequencing was performed on sorted CD4+, CD8+, or CD8+CD57+ T cells (not recorded which) from PBMCs. This sequence joins TRBV6-4 and TRBJ2-1; D is perhaps TRBD1 or TRBD2 (5 bases each). In DNA form, the CDR3 reads TGTGCCAGCAGTGACACCGACGGGGCCCCAGATACGCAGTTCTTC. Residues: CASSDTDGAPDTQFF.